The T cell receptor (beta chain) under discussion was sequenced for a study of CD8+ T cells in alopecia areata. As for the study in general: It was oral tofacitinib, at 5 to 10 mg twice daily, that treated patients received.

Findings of the study overall: Greater clonality was observed in lesional scalp samples, especially alopecia totalis/universalis, versus normal scalp.

Extraction and reverse transcription of RNA yielded cDNA as the sequencing template. TCRdb's copy holds only in-frame clones and misses some; the assay was immunoSEQ multiplex PCR. The top ten hold around 1.6% of the sample, which has some 180,000 clones, 63% seen once. The investigators collected lesional scalp punch biopsies and peripheral blood from alopecia areata patients. The authors sorted CD4+ and CD8+ T cells from PBMCs. This clone was counted a single time. The antigen remains unidentified. The sequence was collected from a human donor with alopecia areata. The sample in question was CD4+ T cells sorted from blood, obtained at week 0.

The CDR3, as DNA: TGTGCCAGCAGCTTAGCGCTCGGGTGGACTGAAGCTTTCTTT. Translation gives CASSLALGWTEAFF. This chain uses TRBV7-2 with TRBJ1-1, with D uncertain. The CDR3 sequence is 14 residues long. Germline V gene sequence: CDR1 SGHTA, CDR2 FQGNSA. V gave up 0 bases and J gave up 5 bases, with 10 bases separating them.